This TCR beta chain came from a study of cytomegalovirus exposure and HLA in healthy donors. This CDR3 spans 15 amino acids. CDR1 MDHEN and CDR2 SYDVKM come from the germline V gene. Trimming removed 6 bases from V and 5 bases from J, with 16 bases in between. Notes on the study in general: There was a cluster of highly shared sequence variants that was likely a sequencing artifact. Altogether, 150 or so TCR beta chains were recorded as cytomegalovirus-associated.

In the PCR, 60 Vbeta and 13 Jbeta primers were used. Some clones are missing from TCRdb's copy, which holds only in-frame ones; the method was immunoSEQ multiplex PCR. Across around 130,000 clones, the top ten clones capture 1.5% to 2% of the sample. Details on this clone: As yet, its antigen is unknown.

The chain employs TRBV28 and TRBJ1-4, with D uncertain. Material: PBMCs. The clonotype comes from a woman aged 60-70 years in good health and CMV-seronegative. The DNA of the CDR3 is TGTGCCAGCAGCCGTAACGGGAACAACAATGAAAAACTGTTTTTT. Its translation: CASSRNGNNNEKLFF.